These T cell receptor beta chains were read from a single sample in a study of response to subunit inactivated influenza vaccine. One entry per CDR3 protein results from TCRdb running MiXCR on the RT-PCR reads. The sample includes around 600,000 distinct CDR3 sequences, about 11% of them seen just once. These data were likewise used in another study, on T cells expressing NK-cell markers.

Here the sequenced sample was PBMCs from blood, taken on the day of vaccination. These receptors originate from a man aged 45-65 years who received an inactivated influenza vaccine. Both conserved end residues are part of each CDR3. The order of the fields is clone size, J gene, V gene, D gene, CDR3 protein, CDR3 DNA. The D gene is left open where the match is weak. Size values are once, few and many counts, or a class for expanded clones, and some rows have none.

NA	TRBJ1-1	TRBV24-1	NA	CATSSPWSEAFF	TGTGCCACCAGTTCTCCTTGGTCGGAAGCTTTCTTT
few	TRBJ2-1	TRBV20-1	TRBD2	CSARDPSGRVDEQFF	TGCAGTGCTAGAGATCCTAGCGGGAGGGTCGATGAGCAGTTCTTC
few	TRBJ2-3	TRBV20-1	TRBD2	CSAIWAGGPDTQYF	TGCAGTGCTATCTGGGCGGGAGGGCCAGATACGCAGTATTTT
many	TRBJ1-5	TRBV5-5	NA	CASSLEYNQPQHF	TGTGCCAGCAGCCTGGAGTATAATCAGCCCCAGCATTTT
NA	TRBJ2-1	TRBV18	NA	CASSSTGSGAYNEQFF	TGTGCCAGCTCATCCACCGGGTCAGGGGCCTACAATGAGCAGTTCTTC
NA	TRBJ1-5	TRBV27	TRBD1	CASRYTGEGQPQHF	TGTGCCAGCAGATATACAGGGGAAGGACAGCCCCAGCATTTT
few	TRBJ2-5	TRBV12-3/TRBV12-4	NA	CASSLGIDDTSGETQYF	TGTGCCAGCAGTTTGGGGATTGATGATACCTCGGGGGAGACCCAGTACTTC
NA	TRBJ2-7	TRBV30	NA	CAWSIVWGASYEQYF	TGTGCCTGGAGTATCGTATGGGGGGCGAGCTACGAGCAGTACTTC
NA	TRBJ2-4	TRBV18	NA	CASSLLPGRAKNIQYF	TGTGCCAGCTCTTTGCTCCCGGGAAGAGCCAAAAACATTCAGTACTTC
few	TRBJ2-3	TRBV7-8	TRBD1	CASSYSGQGWTDTQYF	TGTGCCAGCAGCTATTCGGGACAGGGGTGGACAGATACGCAGTATTTT
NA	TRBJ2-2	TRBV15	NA	CATRRKTNTGELFF	TGTGCCACCAGGAGAAAGACGAACACCGGGGAGCTGTTTTTT
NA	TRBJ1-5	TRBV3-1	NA	CASSQGSYSNQPQHF	TGTGCCAGCAGCCAGGGGTCCTATAGCAATCAGCCCCAGCATTTT
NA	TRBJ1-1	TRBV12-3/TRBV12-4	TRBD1	CASSPLQGGNTEAFF	TGTGCCAGCAGTCCTTTGCAGGGGGGGAACACTGAAGCTTTCTTT
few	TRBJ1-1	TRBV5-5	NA	CASSSLQGPLNTEAFF	TGTGCCAGCAGCTCGCTGCAAGGTCCTTTGAACACTGAAGCTTTCTTT
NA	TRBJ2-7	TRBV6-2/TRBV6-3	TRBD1	CASSQGTGGSNEQYF	TGTGCCAGCAGCCAAGGGACAGGGGGGTCCAACGAGCAGTACTTC
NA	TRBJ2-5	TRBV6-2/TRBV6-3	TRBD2	CASSPRKATSGASQETQYF	TGTGCCAGCAGTCCACGGAAGGCAACTAGCGGAGCTTCCCAAGAGACCCAGTACTTC
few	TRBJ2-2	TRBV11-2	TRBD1	CASMRRTGSFNGELFF	TGTGCCAGCATGAGGAGGACAGGGTCTTTTAACGGGGAGCTGTTTTTT
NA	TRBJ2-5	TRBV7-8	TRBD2	CASSNGLAVVETQYF	TGTGCCAGCAGTAATGGACTAGCGGTTGTGGAGACCCAGTACTTC
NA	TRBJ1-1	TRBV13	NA	CASSLTGILGTEAFF	TGTGCCAGCAGCTTGACCGGGATTTTGGGCACTGAAGCTTTCTTT
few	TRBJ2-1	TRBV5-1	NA	CASSLAARFGAYNEQFF	TGCGCCAGCAGCTTGGCCGCTCGTTTTGGGGCCTACAATGAGCAGTTCTTC
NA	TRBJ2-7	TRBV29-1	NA	CSVEGARGRAGTYEQYF	TGCAGCGTTGAAGGGGCCAGGGGAAGGGCGGGGACCTACGAGCAGTACTTC
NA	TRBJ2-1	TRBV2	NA	CASSEKGGGGGYNEQFF	TGTGCCAGCAGTGAAAAAGGAGGGGGAGGCGGTTACAATGAGCAGTTCTTC
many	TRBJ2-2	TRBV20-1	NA	CSARDPSARAGELFF	TGCAGTGCTAGAGATCCAAGTGCCAGAGCCGGGGAGCTGTTTTTT
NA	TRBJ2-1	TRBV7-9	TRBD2	CASSLGVSSGSHNEQFF	TGTGCCAGCAGCTTAGGAGTTTCTAGCGGGAGCCACAATGAGCAGTTCTTC
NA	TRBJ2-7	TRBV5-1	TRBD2	CASSYGSGRGYEQYF	TGCGCCAGCAGCTACGGTAGCGGGAGAGGCTACGAGCAGTACTTC
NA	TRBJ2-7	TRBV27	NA	CASSFTSRYEQYF	TGTGCCAGCAGTTTTACTTCTCGATACGAGCAGTACTTC
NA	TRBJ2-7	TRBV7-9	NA	CASSLSPGSSYEQYF	TGTGCCAGCAGCTTAAGTCCGGGAAGCTCCTACGAGCAGTACTTC
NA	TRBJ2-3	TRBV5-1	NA	CASSPSDWGALTDTQYF	TGCGCCAGCAGCCCAAGTGACTGGGGCGCTCTCACAGATACGCAGTATTTT
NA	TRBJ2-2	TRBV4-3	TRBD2	CASSQGLAGSGELFF	TGCGCCAGCAGCCAGGGACTAGCGGGGTCCGGGGAGCTGTTTTTT